This is a list of T cell receptor beta chains from one sample in a study of a mutant IDH1 vaccine in newly diagnosed glioma. TCRdb keeps only in-frame clones here, not all; method: immunoSEQ multiplex PCR. The sample lists about 35,000 clones; roughly 89% were seen once. Antigen specificity for these receptors is unknown. This specimen was PBMCs, taken from a glioma patient whose treatment included an IDH1 peptide vaccine. Receptors originate from a woman aged 25-40 years with glioma. Each CDR3 is given with its conserved first and last residue. D genes are given only for firm matches. A clone size is listed for some rows: how often the clone was seen (once, few, many), or a class if it is expanded.

d_gene	j_gene	abundance	v_gene	CDR3aa	CDR3nt
NA	TRBJ1-2	NA	TRBV11-2	CASSYSGMKRNYGYTF	TGTGCCAGCTCCTATTCAGGAATGAAGAGGAACTATGGCTACACCTTC
NA	TRBJ2-7	NA	TRBV25-1	CASSESGSSYEQYF	TGTGCCAGCAGTGAATCGGGGAGCTCCTACGAGCAGTACTTC
NA	TRBJ2-2	NA	TRBV4-2	CASSQDQKGFETNTGELFF	TGTGCCAGCAGCCAAGATCAGAAAGGCTTCGAGACGAACACCGGGGAGCTGTTTTTT
TRBD1	TRBJ1-6	NA	TRBV10-3	CAISVDRWDSPLHF	TGTGCCATCAGTGTGGACAGGTGGGATTCACCCCTCCACTTT
TRBD1	TRBJ1-3	NA	TRBV14	CASRTTGPGNTIYF	TGTGCCAGCCGAACGACAGGGCCGGGAAACACCATATATTTT
TRBD1	TRBJ1-2	NA	TRBV6-1	CASRATGGIHGYTF	TGTGCCAGCAGGGCCACAGGGGGGATCCATGGCTACACCTTC
NA	TRBJ1-3	NA	TRBV4-2	CASSSLDGGENTIYF	TGTGCCAGCAGCAGTCTGGACGGGGGGGAGAACACCATATATTTT
TRBD1	TRBJ2-3	NA	TRBV7-2	CASSRQGTDTQYF	TGTGCCAGCTCTCGACAGGGGACAGATACGCAGTATTTT
NA	TRBJ2-5	NA	TRBV25-1	CASSDRGGGRQETQYF	TGTGCCAGCAGTGATCGCGGCGGGGGCCGTCAAGAGACCCAGTACTTC
NA	TRBJ2-3	NA	TRBV7-9	CASSSGPSTDTQYF	TGTGCCAGCAGCTCCGGACCGAGCACAGATACGCAGTATTTT
TRBD1	TRBJ2-4	NA	TRBV4-1	CASSPGQGSAKNIQYF	TGCGCCAGCAGCCCTGGACAGGGGAGCGCCAAAAACATTCAGTACTTC
NA	TRBJ2-7	NA	TRBV20-1	CSARDQYEQYF	TGCAGTGCTAGAGATCAATACGAGCAGTACTTC
NA	TRBJ1-1	NA	TRBV4-2	CASSSGPEDLTEAFF	TGTGCCAGCAGCTCGGGACCAGAGGACCTAACTGAAGCTTTCTTT
TRBD2	TRBJ2-7	NA	TRBV6-1	CATKTSGAYEQYF	TGTGCCACCAAGACTAGCGGGGCATACGAGCAGTACTTC
NA	TRBJ1-4	NA	TRBV7-9	CASSLFRQGREKLFF	TGTGCCAGCAGCTTATTTCGGCAGGGCCGGGAAAAACTGTTTTTT
TRBD1	TRBJ1-1	NA	TRBV2	CASKGQGGNTEAFF	TGTGCCAGCAAGGGACAGGGGGGAAACACTGAAGCTTTCTTT
NA	TRBJ1-2	NA	TRBV6-5	CASSPGFEGDGYTF	TGTGCCAGCAGTCCAGGGTTCGAGGGGGATGGCTACACCTTC
NA	TRBJ2-3	NA	TRBV28	CASKGEVADTQYF	TGTGCCAGCAAAGGGGAGGTCGCAGATACGCAGTATTTT
NA	TRBJ1-1	few	TRBV30	CAWSPGVTEAFF	TGTGCCTGGAGTCCTGGGGTCACTGAAGCTTTCTTT
NA	TRBJ2-7	NA	TRBV2	CASNLLVNLSYEQYF	TGTGCCAGCAACCTTCTAGTGAACTTATCCTACGAGCAGTACTTC
NA	TRBJ2-1	NA	TRBV4-1	CASSHHYNEQFF	TGCGCCAGCAGCCATCATTACAATGAGCAGTTCTTC